Sequencing of this T cell receptor beta chain was carried out in a study of beta chain features in type 1 diabetes. Study details: Sorted cells from all samples, numbering about 99,000,000, were examined. Study findings and constraints: Type 1 diabetes patients had TCRB CDR3s that were shorter (moderately but significantly so) in all four CD4+ subsets.

Reverse transcribing all isolated RNA meant expressed TCRB transcripts were sequenced. The assay was immunoSEQ multiplex PCR, and TCRdb's table has in-frame clones only and misses some. The sample carries more than 100,000 clones, 25% to 35% recorded once. One heparinised blood draw, averaging roughly 120 mL, came from each donor. Purities over 95% were achieved in all sorted populations. As to this clone: Its antigen is not identified.

This CDR3 spans 14 amino acids. The V segment lost 0 bases and the J segment 11 bases; nucleotides outside the gene matches: 10. Germline V gives CDR1 SGHNT, CDR2 YYREEE (reference sequence). The chain employs TRBV5-4 and TRBJ2-5; 7 bases map to TRBD1. Input material: central memory CD4+ T cells from blood. The receptor's source is a woman between 18 and 29 years old with type 1 diabetes. The CDR3 DNA reads TGTGCCAGCAGCTTGGATGTGACAGGGTATGGGCAGTACTTC. Translated, it gives CASSLDVTGYGQYF.